This entry lists 19 T cell receptor beta chains sequenced from one sample in a study of CD8 T cells in Susac syndrome. The authors reverse transcribed 0.5 to 1 ug RNA with random hexamers. A single record per CDR3 protein comes from TCRdb applying MiXCR to the immunoSEQ multiplex PCR reads. Altogether 150,000 or so distinct CDR3 sequences are present, roughly 94% being singletons, with the ten largest covering around 0.15%. The material sequenced was CD4+ T cells from PBMCs. These receptor sequences come from a human donor with Susac syndrome.

The chain recombines TRBV9 with TRBJ2-1; D may correspond to TRBD1 or TRBD2 (5 bases each). Between the trimmed V and J ends, which lost 0 bases and 2 bases, there was a span of 12 bases. The CDR3 loop spans 16 amino acids. The germline V gene has CDR1 SGDLS and CDR2 YYNGEE. CDR3 nucleotide sequence: TGTGCCAGCAGCGTAGCTACTGGGGACGCCTACAATGAGCAGTTCTTC. Protein sequence: CASSVATGDAYNEQFF.

The rearrangement joins TRBV10-3 to TRBJ1-5, with D unclear. The V gene lost 0 bases and the J gene lost 0 bases, with 9 bases spanning the gap. Germline-derived CDR1 and CDR2 are ENHRY and SYGVKD. There are 16 residues in the CDR3. For the CDR3, the DNA is TGTGCCATCAGTGAGTCGGGCAGTTATAGCAATCAGCCCCAGCATTTT. Amino acids: CAISESGSYSNQPQHF.

The V gene is TRBV12-3 or TRBV12-4, the J gene TRBJ1-2; the D gene is possibly TRBD1 (6 bases). This CDR3 contains 14 residues. Trimming shortened V by 5 bases and J by 2 bases, and 12 bases separated the two germline ends. The CDR3 loop reads CASSTQTGNYGYTF. In nucleotides, the CDR3 is TGTGCCAGCAGTACCCAAACAGGGAACTATGGCTACACCTTC.

The V call is TRBV19, the J call TRBJ1-1; D not resolved. V was clipped by 3 bases and J by 1 base, with 6 bases between them. This CDR3 is 13 amino acids long. Germline CDR1 LNHDA, CDR2 SQIVND (reference sequence). CDR3 in DNA: TGTGCCAGTAGTATGGGAAGGAACACTGAAGCTTTCTTT. Its translation is CASSMGRNTEAFF. Full variable domain (outside the CDR3, taken from reference TRBV19 and TRBJ1-1): DGGITQSPKYLFRKEGQNVTLSCEQNLNHDAMYWYRQDPGQGLRLIYYSQIVNDFQKGDIAEGYSVSREKKESFPLTVTSAQKNPTAFYLCASSMGRNTEAFFGQGTRLTVV.

The chain is built from TRBV6-5 and TRBJ2-7; TRBD1 aligns across 7 bases. Trimming cost V 5 bases and J 3 bases; bases outside gene matches: 10. Looked up from germline, CDR1 is MNHEY and CDR2 is SVGAGI. This CDR3 has 15 residues. The CDR3 bases are TGTGCCAGCAGTGGAACAGGGGCTAGAAGCTACGAGCAGTACTTC. Residues: CASSGTGARSYEQYF.

J is TRBJ2-1 and V is TRBV9; 9 nucleotides agree with TRBD2. CDR1 and CDR2 from the germline V gene are SGDLS and YYNGEE. The V gene end was trimmed by 4 bases and the J gene end by 8 bases; junction bases not matched to a gene: 10. The CDR3 has 15 amino acids. Here the CDR3 DNA reads TGTGCCAGCAGCACCGTGGGGACTAGCATCGATGAGCAGTTCTTC. Protein: CASSTVGTSIDEQFF.

The V call is TRBV20-1, the J call TRBJ2-1; D not resolved. CDR3 length: 15 residues. Germline loops: CDR1 DFQATT, CDR2 SNEGSKA (reference sequence). V lost 2 bases, J lost 0 bases, and 11 bases lay in between. The CDR3 spells CSARPGPTSYNEQFF. CDR3 nucleotides: TGCAGTGCTAGACCGGGTCCTACCTCCTACAATGAGCAGTTCTTC.

This chain links TRBV29-1 with TRBJ1-2, with no clear D. With 4 bases removed from V and 8 bases from J, the gap between germline ends came to 17 bases. Germline loops: CDR1 SQVTM, CDR2 ANQGSEA. This CDR3 spans 13 amino acids. CDR3 bases: TGCAGCGTTGGAGAGTGGACGGCGCGCGGCTACACCTTC. Encoded protein: CSVGEWTARGYTF.

The chain is built from TRBV5-6 and TRBJ1-2; no definite D call. Germline values: CDR1 SGHDT, CDR2 YYEEEE. Trimming shortened V by 0 bases and J by 2 bases, and 14 bases separated the two germline ends. The CDR3 consists of 16 residues. Here the CDR3 reads CASSLEKRGLNYGYTF. The CDR3 bases are TGTGCCAGCAGCTTGGAAAAGAGAGGACTCAACTATGGCTACACCTTC.

V is TRBV20-1 and J is TRBJ2-7; 8 bases match TRBD2. V trimming: 3 bases; J trimming: 2 bases; junction bases outside the gene matches: 6. The germline V gene has CDR1 DFQATT and CDR2 SNEGSKA (reference sequence). The CDR3 is made up of 14 amino acids. CDR3 sequence (DNA): TGCAGTGCTAGCCGACTAGCGCTAACCTACGAGCAGTACTTC. It yields the protein CSASRLALTYEQYF.

This chain uses TRBV7-9 with TRBJ1-1; possibly TRBD1 for D (6 bases). This CDR3 has 13 amino acids. Trimming shortened V by 8 bases and J by 4 bases, and 14 bases separated the two germline ends. CDR1 is SEHNR, CDR2 FQNEAQ, per germline (reference sequence). The CDR3 DNA sequence: TGTGCCAGCGGCTACAGGGAGGGCACTGAAGCTTTCTTT. Translated: CASGYREGTEAFF.

CDR3 in DNA: TGTGCCATCAGTCCCGGACTAGCCAACTACGAGCAGTACTTC. Amino acid sequence: CAISPGLANYEQYF. The chain carries TRBV10-3 and TRBJ2-7, with TRBD2 identical over 8 bases. The length of the CDR3 is 14 residues. V trimming: 5 bases; J trimming: 3 bases; junction bases outside the gene matches: 6. CDR1 is ENHRY, CDR2 SYGVKD, per germline.

The genes are TRBV5-1 and TRBJ2-7; the match to TRBD1 covers 12 bases. Trimming cost V 6 bases and J 4 bases; bases outside gene matches: 11. The CDR3 runs 16 residues. Germline values: CDR1 SGHRS, CDR2 YFSETQ. CDR3 region: CASNPGTGGPPYEQYF. The DNA of the CDR3 is TGCGCCAGCAACCCCGGGACAGGGGGCCCACCTTACGAGCAGTACTTC.

The chain uses TRBV29-1 and TRBJ2-5, with 7 positions matching TRBD1. Germline V CDR1 and CDR2: SQVTM, ANQGSEA. With 0 bases clipped from V and 5 bases from J, the junction kept 9 bases outside the gene matches. CDR3 length: 15 residues. CDR3 nucleotide sequence: TGCAGCGTTGAAGATGAACAGGGGAGATTGGAGACCCAGTACTTC. It codes for CSVEDEQGRLETQYF. Variable domain in full (rest from reference TRBV29-1 and TRBJ2-5): SAVISQKPSRDICQRGTSLTIQCQVDSQVTMMFWYRQQPGQSLTLIATANQGSEATYESGFVIDKFPISRPNLTFSTLTVSNMSPEDSSIYLCSVEDEQGRLETQYFGPGTRLLVL.

The gene calls are TRBV3-1 and TRBJ1-6; D not certain. This CDR3 is built from 12 residues. The V gene lost 0 bases and the J gene lost 9 bases, with 3 bases spanning the gap. The germline V gene encodes CDR1 LGHDT and CDR2 YNNKEL (reference sequence). CDR3 sequence (DNA): TGTGCCAGCAGCCAAGATGTTTCACCCCTCCACTTT. Protein sequence: CASSQDVSPLHF.

This chain links TRBV15 with TRBJ2-7; possible D gene TRBD2, 7 bases. Germline CDR1 is LNHNV and CDR2 is YYDKDF (reference sequence). The length of the CDR3 is 14 residues. Trimming pared 9 bases from V and 6 bases from J, leaving 21 bases between. The CDR3, as DNA: TGTGCCACTACAAAAGGGGGGGAGTCCCGCGAGCAGTACTTC. Translated, it gives CATTKGGESREQYF. The variable domain in full, with the rest retrieved from reference TRBV15 and TRBJ2-7, is DAMVIQNPRYQVTQFGKPVTLSCSQTLNHNVMYWYQQKSSQAPKLLFHYYDKDFNNEADTPDNFQSRRPNTSFCFLDIRSPGLGDTAMYLCATTKGGESREQYFGPGTRLTVT.

The rearrangement uses TRBV25-1 and TRBJ1-1, with a weak D call TRBD1 (5 bases). The CDR3 totals 16 residues. Germline V gene sequence: CDR1 MGHDK, CDR2 SYGVNS. Trimming stripped 5 bases from V and 7 bases from J, with 23 bases between. The CDR3 is CASSHFRDGPDGEAFF. The CDR3 DNA is TGTGCCAGCAGTCACTTCCGGGACGGACCTGACGGTGAAGCTTTCTTT.

This chain uses TRBV30 with TRBJ1-5; D not certain. V gave up 2 bases and J gave up 2 bases, with 4 bases separating them. Germline V gene sequence: CDR1 GTSNPN, CDR2 SVGIG (reference sequence). The CDR3 is 12 amino acids. The chain's CDR3 is CAWSLGNQPQHF. The CDR3 nucleotides are TGTGCCTGGAGTCTGGGCAATCAGCCCCAGCATTTT.

The CDR3 loop is CASKEGETQYF. Written as DNA, the CDR3 is TGTGCCAGTAAGGAGGGGGAGACCCAGTACTTC. The V call is TRBV19, the J call TRBJ2-5; D may be TRBD2 (6 bases). The germline V gene has CDR1 LNHDA and CDR2 SQIVND (reference sequence). The ends were cut back, 7 bases at V and 5 bases at J, with 8 bases in the middle. The CDR3 consists of 11 residues.